Sequencing of this T cell receptor (beta chain) was carried out in a study of OX40 agonist ivuxolimab in advanced cancers. Study-wide background: In three patients, partial responses were observed, one with hepatocellular carcinoma and two with cutaneous melanoma. Study conclusions and caveats: Researchers did not determine the expanded peripheral T cells' antigen specificity.

Here immunoSEQ multiplex PCR was the method, and the copy in TCRdb shows in-frame clones only, minus some. The profile covers roughly 97,000 clones, with 70% to 90% appearing a single time and around 0.76% taken by the ten largest. CDR1 MDHEN and CDR2 SYDVKM come from the germline V gene. Trimming removed 6 bases from V and 3 bases from J, with 9 bases in between. The CDR3 contains 13 residues. As concerns this clone: No antigen is known for it.

The receptor was isolated from an adult with an advanced solid tumor such as melanoma, head and neck, liver or kidney cancer. V and J are TRBV28 and TRBJ1-5; D is possibly TRBD1 (6 bases). This specimen was CD4+ or CD8+ T cells sorted from blood, taken in a trial of the OX40 agonist ivuxolimab. CDR3 amino acids: CASRGQTNQPQHF. The CDR3 bases are TGTGCCAGCAGAGGACAGACCAATCAGCCCCAGCATTTT.